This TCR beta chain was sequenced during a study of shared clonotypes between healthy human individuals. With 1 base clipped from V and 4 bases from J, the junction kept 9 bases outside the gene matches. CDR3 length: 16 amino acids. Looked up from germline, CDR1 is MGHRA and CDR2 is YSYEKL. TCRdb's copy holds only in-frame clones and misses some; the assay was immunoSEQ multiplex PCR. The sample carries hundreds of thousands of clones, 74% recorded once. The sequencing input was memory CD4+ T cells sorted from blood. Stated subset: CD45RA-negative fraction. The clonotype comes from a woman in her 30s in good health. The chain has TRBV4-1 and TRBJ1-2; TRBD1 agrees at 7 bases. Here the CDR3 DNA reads TGCGCCAGCAGCCAAGGTGGGACAGACGCCGTCTATGGCTACACCTTC. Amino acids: CASSQGGTDAVYGYTF.